Below are 29 T cell receptor beta chains sequenced from a single sample in a study of T-cell reconstitution after alpha-beta-depleted transplantation in children. A TCRbeta library incorporating unique molecular identifiers was prepared. A single record per CDR3 protein comes from TCRdb applying MiXCR to the PCR reads. The repertoire consists of some 840,000 distinct CDR3 sequences, with roughly 15% occurring once and the leading ten covering approximately 5%. The sample was PBMCs, mostly from graft donor cells, taken 360 days after TCRalphabeta/CD19-depleted stem cell transplant. The origin of the receptors is a male patient younger than 18 who had a stem cell transplant for acute lymphoblastic leukemia, so the T cells may come from the graft donor.

The sample holds a few counts of this clonotype. The chain carries TRBV20-1 and TRBJ2-1; D is ambiguous. CDR1 DFQATT and CDR2 SNEGSKA come from the germline V gene (reference sequence). The CDR3 loop spans 16 amino acids. V lost 1 base and J lost 5, with 18 bases in between. The CDR3 DNA is TGCAGTGCTAGAGTCCTGAGAAGCGCACGCGACAATGAGCAGTTCTTC. Translated: CSARVLRSARDNEQFF.

This clonotype was seen many times. This CDR3 is CASSTTGGGSYEQYF. CDR3 coding DNA: TGTGCCAGCAGCACAACAGGGGGAGGCTCCTACGAGCAGTACTTC. The J gene is TRBJ2-7, the V gene TRBV7-3, with 8 bases aligning to TRBD1. V shed 5 bases, J shed 0 bases, and the junction held 6 bases outside the gene matches. Germline V gene data show CDR1 as SGHTA and CDR2 as FQGTGA. CDR3 length: 15 residues.

CDR3 in amino acids: CASSLLLGDQPQHF. CDR3 nucleotides: TGTGCCAGCAGTTTATTGCTAGGGGATCAGCCCCAGCATTTT. The genes are TRBV27 and TRBJ1-5, with a possible D match to TRBD1 (5 bases). This CDR3 is built from 14 residues. Germline-derived CDR1 and CDR2 are MNHEY and SMNVEV (reference sequence). Between the trimmed V and J ends, which lost 1 base and 5 bases, there was a span of 9 bases.

This clonotype showed up just a few times. The chain carries TRBV29-1 and TRBJ2-1; 7 nucleotides line up with TRBD1. Losses at the gene ends were 7 bases for V and 4 bases for J; bases not matched to a gene: 16. CDR1 is SQVTM and CDR2 is ANQGSEA in the germline V gene. The CDR3 is 16 residues long. CDR3 sequence: CSAKGGQPIPYNEQFF. CDR3 bases: TGCAGCGCCAAAGGGGGACAGCCCATTCCATACAATGAGCAGTTCTTC.

This clonotype appeared many times. The chain combines TRBV29-1 with TRBJ2-7; D remains ambiguous. Per germline, CDR1 SQVTM and CDR2 ANQGSEA. V lost 1 base to trimming and J lost 5 bases, with 9 bases between them. The CDR3 consists of 12 residues. The CDR3 DNA is TGCAGCGTTGAAGGGGAATCCCACGAGCAGTACTTC. Translated, it gives CSVEGESHEQYF.

This chain joins TRBV4-1 and TRBJ2-7; 10 bases align to TRBD2. CDR1 is MGHRA and CDR2 is YSYEKL in the germline V gene. V was clipped by 4 bases and J by 5 bases; unmatched bases: 5. The CDR3 runs 14 residues. The CDR3 DNA follows: TGCGCCAGCAGCCTCAGCGGGAGGGCCCACGAGCAGTACTTC. Its translation is CASSLSGRAHEQYF.

The chain combines TRBV5-8 with TRBJ2-4; the D call may be TRBD1 or TRBD2 (6 bases each). V lost 0 bases, J lost 0 bases, and 13 bases lay in between. This CDR3 contains 17 residues. Germline V gene lookup returns CDR1 SGHTS and CDR2 YDEGEE. CDR3 sequence (DNA): TGTGCCAGCAGCTTGGAAAGGGGGGCAATAGCCAAAAACATTCAGTACTTC. It codes for CASSLERGAIAKNIQYF.

The V gene is TRBV7-3, the J gene TRBJ1-6; D not resolved. The CDR3 runs 14 residues. In germline, CDR1 is SGHTA, CDR2 FQGTGA. Trimming stripped 5 bases from V and 7 bases from J, with 12 bases between. DNA of the CDR3: TGTGCCAGCAGCACGGGCCCACCGAATTCACCCCTCCACTTT. Amino acids: CASSTGPPNSPLHF.

This clonotype was seen a few times. The chain links TRBV5-1 to TRBJ1-3; D is ambiguous. The CDR3 runs 13 residues. The germline V gene has CDR1 SGHRS and CDR2 YFSETQ. Trimming shortened V by 0 bases and J by 10 bases, and 11 bases separated the two germline ends. CDR3 protein: CASSLAEGFTIYF. CDR3 bases: TGCGCCAGCAGCTTGGCGGAGGGTTTTACCATATATTTT.

This clonotype was seen a handful of times. The V gene is TRBV12-3 or TRBV12-4, the J gene TRBJ2-3, with D perhaps matching TRBD2 (5 bases). Trimming stripped 3 bases from V and 5 bases from J, with 12 bases between. CDR3 size: 14 residues. CDR3 nucleotide sequence: TGTGCCAGCAGTTTTGGTAGCGAGGGAGATACGCAGTATTTT. It is translated as CASSFGSEGDTQYF.

This clonotype has more than one count but fewer than ten. This chain links TRBV5-1 with TRBJ1-3; D call uncertain. This CDR3 comprises 15 residues. Trimming cost V 4 bases and J 2 bases, with 13 bases left between them. The germline V gene encodes CDR1 SGHRS and CDR2 YFSETQ. The CDR3 sequence is CASSPGIAAGNTIYF. The CDR3 DNA sequence: TGCGCCAGCAGCCCTGGGATCGCGGCTGGAAACACCATATATTTT.

This chain connects TRBV7-9 to TRBJ2-3; D perhaps matches TRBD2 (6 bases). From germline, CDR1 is SEHNR and CDR2 FQNEAQ (reference sequence). This CDR3 is 14 amino acids long. Trimming shortened V by 5 bases and J by 0 bases, and 9 bases separated the two germline ends. The DNA for the CDR3 is TGTGCCAGCAGCGAGGAGGGGAGCACAGATACGCAGTATTTT. It translates to CASSEEGSTDTQYF.

The chain employs TRBV7-9 and TRBJ2-7; possibly TRBD1 for D (5 bases). The CDR3 is made up of 15 amino acids. Germline V gene lookup returns CDR1 SEHNR and CDR2 FQNEAQ (reference sequence). Trimming cost V 2 bases and J 5 bases, with 16 bases left between them. The CDR3 DNA sequence: TGTGCCAGCAGCTTAAAGGGGCGTCGGTTTAACGAGCAGTACTTC. It specifies CASSLKGRRFNEQYF.

This chain links TRBV29-1 with TRBJ1-2, with D possibly being TRBD1 (6 bases). The germline V and J ends were trimmed by 8 bases and 8 bases, with 21 bases remaining between them. CDR3 size: 13 residues. Germline lookup yields CDR1 SQVTM and CDR2 ANQGSEA. The CDR3 reads CSLQTGLGEGYTF. The CDR3 DNA sequence: TGCAGCCTTCAGACAGGCCTCGGCGAGGGCTACACCTTC.

The gene calls are TRBV5-1 and TRBJ2-3; 9 bases match TRBD2. The V and J ends lost 0 bases and 4 bases, in that order; junction bases with no gene match: 9. This CDR3 has 17 amino acids. The germline V gene has CDR1 SGHRS and CDR2 YFSETQ. The CDR3 DNA is TGCGCCAGCAGCTTGGAGACTAGCGGATATGGTGCAGATACGCAGTATTTT. Translation: CASSLETSGYGADTQYF.

CDR3 DNA sequence: TGTGCCAGCAGCCAAGTTGGCTTTACCTACAATGAGCAGTTCTTC. Translating it yields CASSQVGFTYNEQFF. V gene TRBV14 combines with J gene TRBJ2-1; no definite D call. V gave up 1 base and J gave up 2 bases, with 9 bases separating them. Per the germline V gene, CDR1 is SGHDN and CDR2 is FVKESK. CDR3 length: 15 residues. The whole variable domain, filled in from reference TRBV14 and TRBJ2-1, reads EAGVTQFPSHSVIEKGQTVTLRCDPISGHDNLYWYRRVMGKEIKFLLHFVKESKQDESGMPNNRFLAERTGGTYSTLKVQPAELEDSGVYFCASSQVGFTYNEQFFGPGTRLTVL.

The table lists this clonotype with a few counts. The rearrangement uses TRBV3-1 and TRBJ2-6; D gene ambiguous. The CDR3 covers 15 residues. CDR1 and CDR2 (germline): LGHDT, YNNKEL (reference sequence). V lost 4 bases and J lost 5, with 12 bases in between. This CDR3 is CASSRPTNRANVLTF. CDR3 DNA sequence: TGTGCCAGCAGCCGACCGACGAATCGGGCCAACGTCCTGACTTTC.

This clonotype was recorded a few times. This chain uses TRBV25-1 with TRBJ2-7; D is possibly TRBD1 (5 bases). The V gene lost 2 bases and the J gene lost 2 bases, with 7 bases spanning the gap. Germline CDR1 reads MGHDK; CDR2 reads SYGVNS. This CDR3 contains 13 residues. The CDR3 DNA follows: TGTGCCAGCAGTGAAGGCAGGGCCTACGAGCAGTACTTC. Translated, it gives CASSEGRAYEQYF.

This clonotype has just a few counts. The chain joins TRBV6-1 to TRBJ2-5; 10 bases agree with TRBD2. The ends lost 5 bases at V and 4 bases at J; junction bases unmatched: 10. Germline V gives CDR1 MNHNS, CDR2 SASEGT. CDR3 length: 16 residues. CDR3 sequence (DNA): TGTGCCAGCAGTCGACGACTAGCGGGTGAAGGAGAGACCCAGTACTTC. Protein product: CASSRRLAGEGETQYF.

This chain links TRBV27 with TRBJ2-2; tentatively, D is TRBD1 (5 bases). V was clipped by 0 bases and J by 11 bases, with 7 bases between them. Germline values: CDR1 MNHEY, CDR2 SMNVEV (reference sequence). The CDR3 totals 12 residues. For the CDR3, the DNA is TGTGCCAGCAGTTTATCGGGGCGAGAGCTGTTTTTT. Translation: CASSLSGRELFF.

This sequence joins TRBV2 and TRBJ1-2; D unresolved. Trimming removed 2 bases from V and 0 bases from J, with 7 bases in between. The CDR3 extends over 14 amino acids. Germline CDR1 and CDR2: SNHLY and FYNNEI. CDR3 sequence reads: CASSESTANYGYTF. The CDR3 region has the DNA TGTGCCAGCAGTGAATCCACAGCTAACTATGGCTACACCTTC.

This clonotype was seen ten or more times. The chain combines TRBV5-1 with TRBJ2-1; 11 bases line up with TRBD2. V was pared by 4 bases and J by 7 bases, with 13 bases of the junction left unmatched. This CDR3 has 17 amino acids. The V gene's germline CDR1 is SGHRS and CDR2 YFSETQ. CDR3 nucleotides: TGCGCCAGCAGCCTGGCCCGGGGACTAGCGGACCGGAATGAGCAGTTCTTC. It translates to CASSLARGLADRNEQFF.

This clonotype was picked up a small number of times. The V and J genes are TRBV5-1 and TRBJ2-7; 7 bases align to TRBD2. This CDR3 has 16 residues. Losses at the gene ends were 5 bases for V and 3 bases for J; bases not matched to a gene: 14. Germline-derived CDR1 and CDR2 are SGHRS and YFSETQ. The CDR3: CASSPWGGRIFYEQYF. The CDR3 DNA is TGCGCCAGCAGTCCCTGGGGGGGACGGATTTTCTACGAGCAGTACTTC.

The chain has TRBV7-8 and TRBJ1-4; 7 bases match TRBD1. J gave up 9 bases and V 5 bases, and 6 bases lay outside the gene matches. The CDR3 length is 13 residues. The germline V gene encodes CDR1 SGHVS and CDR2 FQNEAQ. CDR3 loop: CASSRDREQKLFF. The CDR3 DNA follows: TGTGCCAGCAGCCGTGACAGGGAACAAAAACTGTTTTTT.

The V gene is TRBV24-1, the J gene TRBJ2-3; D gene uncertain. Germline CDR1 and CDR2: KGHDR and SFDVKD. The CDR3 totals 14 residues. Trimming removed 4 bases from V and 0 bases from J, with 7 bases in between. CDR3 nucleotides: TGTGCCACCAGTGAGTCGACGAGCACAGATACGCAGTATTTT. It codes for CATSESTSTDTQYF.

This clonotype was detected a few times. This chain links TRBV28 with TRBJ2-7; 12 bases are a match to TRBD1. The CDR3 consists of 15 residues. Per germline, CDR1 MDHEN and CDR2 SYDVKM. V shed 5 bases and J 4 bases; nucleotides not matched to a gene: 6. The CDR3 DNA is TGTGCCAGCAGTCTCCGGGACAGGGGGCTGTACGAGCAGTACTTC. It codes for CASSLRDRGLYEQYF.

This clonotype came up a few times. This chain uses TRBV12-3 or TRBV12-4 with TRBJ2-3; D may match TRBD1 or TRBD2 (6 bases each). V was shortened by 6 bases and J by 7 bases, with 14 bases between the two germline ends. The CDR3 is 13 residues long. The CDR3 here is CASRKGGRHTQYF. CDR3 nucleotides: TGTGCCAGCAGAAAGGGGGGCCGTCATACGCAGTATTTT.

The V and J genes are TRBV6-5 and TRBJ2-2; 8 bases are shared with TRBD2. V lost 0 bases, J lost 6 bases, and 3 bases stayed unmatched. The CDR3 is made up of 15 amino acids. Germline assignment: CDR1 MNHEY and CDR2 SVGAGI. CDR3 sequence (DNA): TGTGCCAGCAGTTACTCCCGGACTAGCCCCGGGGAGCTGTTTTTT. Amino acids: CASSYSRTSPGELFF.

The chain joins TRBV29-1 to TRBJ1-2, with D possibly being TRBD1 (5 bases). There are 13 residues in the CDR3. The germline CDR1 and CDR2 sequences are SQVTM and ANQGSEA. V lost 3 bases to trimming and J lost 5 bases, with 13 bases between them. Here the CDR3 reads CSVEAGSGYGYTF. The DNA of the CDR3 is TGCAGCGTTGAGGCAGGGTCAGGGTATGGCTACACCTTC.